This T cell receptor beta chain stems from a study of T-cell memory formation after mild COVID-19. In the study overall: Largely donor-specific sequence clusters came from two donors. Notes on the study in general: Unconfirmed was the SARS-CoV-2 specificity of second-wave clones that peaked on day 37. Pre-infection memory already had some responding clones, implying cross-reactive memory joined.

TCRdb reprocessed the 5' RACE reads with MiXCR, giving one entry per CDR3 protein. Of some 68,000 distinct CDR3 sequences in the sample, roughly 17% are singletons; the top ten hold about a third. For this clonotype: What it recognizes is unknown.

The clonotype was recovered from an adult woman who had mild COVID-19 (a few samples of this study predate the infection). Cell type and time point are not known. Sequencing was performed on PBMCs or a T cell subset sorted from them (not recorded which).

In DNA form, the CDR3 reads TGTGCCAGCAGCACGGGACAGACCCACACTGAAGCTTTCTTT. It is translated as CASSTGQTHTEAFF. This sequence joins TRBV12-3 or TRBV12-4 and TRBJ1-1; TRBD1 agrees at 7 bases. With 6 bases clipped from V and 3 bases from J, the junction kept 7 bases outside the gene matches. There are 14 residues in the CDR3.